Listed here are 30 T cell receptor beta chains from one sample, sequenced in a study of blood T cell repertoires in COVID-19. The table came from immunoSEQ multiplex PCR; TCRdb's copy has only in-frame clones and leaves some out. Here the sample spans about 440,000 clones, about nine tenths being singletons. The sequenced material came from PBMCs or T cells enriched from blood (not recorded which). The receptors were gathered from a man between 18 and 35 years old who had recovered from COVID-19.

This chain links TRBV15 with TRBJ1-5, with no clear D. Trimming stripped 8 bases from V and 1 base from J, with 21 bases between. Germline lookup yields CDR1 LNHNV and CDR2 YYDKDF (reference sequence). The CDR3 spans 17 residues. The DNA for the CDR3 is TGTGCCACCGTTTTCCGGCGGGTGGGAAAAAGCAATCAGCCCCAGCATTTT. Protein sequence: CATVFRRVGKSNQPQHF.

The rearrangement links TRBV2 to TRBJ1-4; D call uncertain. CDR1 and CDR2 (germline): SNHLY, FYNNEI. Trimming shortened V by 11 bases and J by 3 bases, and 13 bases separated the two germline ends. The CDR3 runs to 13 residues. CDR3 in DNA: TGTGCCTTAAAGGTCGGGGCTAATGAAAAACTGTTTTTT. Protein sequence: CALKVGANEKLFF. Using reference TRBV2 and TRBJ1-4 for the parts outside the CDR3, the full variable domain is EPEVTQTPSHQVTQMGQEVILRCVPISNHLYFYWYRQILGQKVEFLVSFYNNEISEKSEIFDDQFSVERPDGSNFTLKIRSTKLEDSAMYFCALKVGANEKLFFGSGTQLSVL.

The chain uses TRBV19 and TRBJ2-7, with D tentatively TRBD2 (5 bases). Germline lookup yields CDR1 LNHDA and CDR2 SQIVND (reference sequence). The CDR3 covers 13 residues. V was clipped by 3 bases and J by 3 bases, with 9 bases between them. CDR3 sequence: CASSMRVNYEQYF. The CDR3 nucleotides read TGTGCCAGTAGTATGCGGGTTAACTACGAGCAGTACTTC.

This chain links TRBV2 with TRBJ1-1; 9 bases fit TRBD1. Trimming took 5 bases from V and 2 from J; bases not matched to a gene: 3. The CDR3 sequence is 14 residues long. Germline assignment: CDR1 SNHLY and CDR2 FYNNEI. CDR3 nucleotide sequence: TGTGCCAGCAGTTCGACAGGGGGAAACACTGAAGCTTTCTTT. It is translated as CASSSTGGNTEAFF. Filled out from reference TRBV2 and TRBJ1-1, the complete variable domain reads EPEVTQTPSHQVTQMGQEVILRCVPISNHLYFYWYRQILGQKVEFLVSFYNNEISEKSEIFDDQFSVERPDGSNFTLKIRSTKLEDSAMYFCASSSTGGNTEAFFGQGTRLTVV.

This clone was observed once. The V call is TRBV2, the J call TRBJ1-1; 9 nucleotides agree with TRBD1. The CDR3 loop spans 15 amino acids. CDR1 and CDR2 (germline): SNHLY, FYNNEI. V was pared by 5 bases and J by 5 bases, with 9 bases of the junction left unmatched. The CDR3 nucleotides read TGTGCCAGCAGTTATTTGGACAGGGGTAGGACTGAAGCTTTCTTT. Its translation: CASSYLDRGRTEAFF.

This chain uses TRBV19 with TRBJ1-1; D ambiguous. Between the trimmed V and J ends, which lost 3 bases and 4 bases, there was a span of 12 bases. CDR1 is LNHDA, CDR2 SQIVND, per germline (reference sequence). This CDR3 is built from 14 residues. CDR3 bases: TGTGCCAGTAGTATTAGATCTTCTGGCACTGAAGCTTTCTTT. It encodes CASSIRSSGTEAFF.

About this clone: The same CDR3 is also encoded by other DNA sequences in this sample. This rearrangement joins TRBV18 to TRBJ1-1, with D hard to call. There are 14 residues in the CDR3. The V gene lost 1 base and the J gene lost 1 base, with 7 bases spanning the gap. Germline CDR1 KGHSH, CDR2 LQKENI. Here the CDR3 reads CASSPRQKNTEAFF. CDR3 in DNA: TGTGCCAGCTCACCACGGCAGAAGAACACTGAAGCTTTCTTT. Full variable domain (missing parts from reference TRBV18 and TRBJ1-1): NAGVMQNPRHLVRRRGQEARLRCSPMKGHSHVYWYRQLPEEGLKFMVYLQKENIIDESGMPKERFSAEFPKEGPSILRIQQVVRGDSAAYFCASSPRQKNTEAFFGQGTRLTVV.

The rearrangement links TRBV3-1 (or the pseudogene TRBV3-2) to TRBJ1-4; TRBD1 might be the D (5 bases). Germline V gene data show CDR1 as LGHDT and CDR2 as YNNKEL (reference sequence). V lost 2 bases and J 8 bases, leaving 12 bases between the germline ends. The length of the CDR3 is 14 residues. CDR3 sequence reads: CASSQSGSGEKLFF. As DNA, the CDR3 is TGTGCCAGCAGCCAATCAGGGTCCGGAGAAAAACTGTTTTTT.

The rearrangement uses TRBV29-1 and TRBJ2-7, with 11 bases lining up with TRBD2. With 6 bases clipped from V and 3 bases from J, the junction kept 7 bases outside the gene matches. This CDR3 comprises 14 residues. In germline, CDR1 is SQVTM, CDR2 ANQGSEA. The CDR3 region is CSVAAGTSGYEQYF. The CDR3 DNA follows: TGCAGCGTAGCTGCCGGGACTAGCGGCTACGAGCAGTACTTC.

This clone was recorded only once. The genes are TRBV10-3 and TRBJ2-1; the match to TRBD2 covers 10 bases. Germline values: CDR1 ENHRY, CDR2 SYGVKD. After removal of 4 bases from V and 1 base from J, the junction contained 19 bases not matched to a gene. The CDR3 is made up of 21 amino acids. The CDR3 region is CAISARSAGGQKGGSYNEQFF. In nucleotides, the CDR3 is TGTGCCATCAGTGCGCGCTCAGCGGGAGGGCAGAAGGGCGGGTCCTACAATGAGCAGTTCTTC.

The chain combines TRBV3-1 (or the pseudogene TRBV3-2) with TRBJ2-1, with TRBD2 matching 10 bases. With 0 bases clipped from V and 4 bases from J, the junction kept 3 bases outside the gene matches. This CDR3 comprises 16 residues. Per germline, CDR1 LGHDT and CDR2 YNNKEL (reference sequence). Here the CDR3 DNA reads TGTGCCAGCAGCCAAGATCATAGCGGGAGGTACAATGAGCAGTTCTTC. Translated, it gives CASSQDHSGRYNEQFF.

The chain joins TRBV3-1 (or the pseudogene TRBV3-2) to TRBJ1-2; 7 bases agree with TRBD1. V was pared by 3 bases and J by 5 bases, with 9 bases of the junction left unmatched. Germline V lookup: CDR1 LGHDT, CDR2 YNNKEL (reference sequence). The CDR3 totals 15 residues. DNA for the CDR3: TGTGCCAGCAGCCAGGACGACAGGGTTGGATATGGCTACACCTTC. This gives the protein CASSQDDRVGYGYTF.

The genes are TRBV11-2 and TRBJ2-7, with D possibly being TRBD1 (6 bases). CDR1 is SGHAT and CDR2 is FQNNGV in the germline V gene. V was pared by 1 base and J by 3 bases, with 10 bases between. The CDR3 runs to 14 residues. The CDR3 region is CASSLAADSYEQYF. CDR3 coding DNA: TGTGCCAGCAGCTTAGCCGCGGACAGCTACGAGCAGTACTTC.

The chain recombines TRBV3-1 (or the pseudogene TRBV3-2) with TRBJ1-2; D not resolved. This CDR3 spans 15 amino acids. With 0 bases removed from V and 4 bases from J, the gap between germline ends came to 12 bases. Germline V gene lookup returns CDR1 LGHDT and CDR2 YNNKEL (reference sequence). The CDR3 nucleotides read TGTGCCAGCAGCCAAGATGGAGCCCGGGGCTATGGCTACACCTTC. It specifies CASSQDGARGYGYTF.

The chain links TRBV27 to TRBJ1-1; 10 bases are shared with TRBD1. Unmatched junction bases numbered 11, after V lost 8 bases and J lost 8 bases. Germline V gene lookup returns CDR1 MNHEY and CDR2 SMNVEV (reference sequence). The CDR3 consists of 14 residues. CDR3 loop: CASGTTGGVKEAFF. The CDR3 DNA reads TGTGCCAGCGGAACGACAGGGGGCGTCAAAGAAGCTTTCTTT.

Only one count was recorded for this clone. The rearrangement links TRBV5-1 to TRBJ2-5; perhaps TRBD1 as D (6 bases). This CDR3 has 15 amino acids. The germline V gene encodes CDR1 SGHRS and CDR2 YFSETQ. V was clipped by 4 bases and J by 5 bases, with 18 bases between them. CDR3 sequence (DNA): TGCGCCAGCAGCGAGGGGGTCTCCGGAACGGAGACCCAGTACTTC. It codes for CASSEGVSGTETQYF.

CDR3 sequence reads: CASSLAGTDNSPLHF. The CDR3 nucleotides read TGTGCCAGCAGCTTGGCCGGGACAGACAATTCACCCCTCCACTTT. This chain joins TRBV5-5 and TRBJ1-6, with 7 bases aligning to TRBD1. The ends lost 0 bases at V and 7 bases at J; junction bases unmatched: 4. CDR3 size: 15 residues. CDR1 and CDR2 from the germline V gene are SGHKS and YYEKEE (reference sequence).

The chain combines TRBV28 with TRBJ1-2; TRBD1 matches at 8 bases. V dropped 2 bases and J dropped 5; count of bases not matched to a gene: 7. Germline V lookup: CDR1 MDHEN, CDR2 SYDVKM. This CDR3 spans 15 amino acids. The CDR3 nucleotides are TGTGCCAGCAGTTTAATCCGGGGACAGGCATATGGCTACACCTTC. It is translated as CASSLIRGQAYGYTF.

The J gene is TRBJ2-7, the V gene TRBV5-1; 8 bases fit TRBD1. After removal of 4 bases from V and 2 bases from J, the junction contained 5 bases not matched to a gene. There are 14 residues in the CDR3. Germline V gene sequence: CDR1 SGHRS, CDR2 YFSETQ. DNA for the CDR3: TGCGCCAGCAGCGGTGGACAGGGAACCTACGAGCAGTACTTC. Translated, it gives CASSGGQGTYEQYF.

V is TRBV11-2 and J is TRBJ1-6; 9 positions agree with TRBD1. The CDR3 loop spans 16 amino acids. Germline V CDR1 and CDR2: SGHAT, FQNNGV. J gave up 9 bases and V 8 bases, and 14 bases lay outside the gene matches. CDR3 sequence reads: CASRSQGAGFSSPLHF. CDR3 in DNA: TGTGCCAGCCGATCACAGGGGGCCGGTTTTAGTTCACCCCTCCACTTT.

V gene TRBV9 combines with J gene TRBJ2-1; TRBD2 matches at 11 bases. CDR3 length: 15 residues. Unmatched junction bases numbered 6, after V lost 0 bases and J lost 10 bases. CDR1 is SGDLS and CDR2 is YYNGEE in the germline V gene. The CDR3 DNA follows: TGTGCCAGCAGCGTAGGAGGGACTAGCGGAGGCGAGCAGTTCTTC. Amino acid sequence: CASSVGGTSGGEQFF. Full variable domain (missing parts from reference TRBV9 and TRBJ2-1): DSGVTQTPKHLITATGQRVTLRCSPRSGDLSVYWYQQSLDQGLQFLIQYYNGEERAKGNILERFSAQQFPDLHSELNLSSLELGDSALYFCASSVGGTSGGEQFFGPGTRLTVL.

The chain is built from TRBV28 and TRBJ1-2, with 7 bases lining up with TRBD1. The CDR3 runs 14 residues. Per the germline V gene, CDR1 is MDHEN and CDR2 is SYDVKM. Losses at the gene ends were 2 bases for V and 8 bases for J; bases not matched to a gene: 8. CDR3 sequence reads: CASSLDWQGDGYTF. CDR3 bases: TGTGCCAGCAGTTTAGATTGGCAGGGGGACGGCTACACCTTC.

The chain employs TRBV2 and TRBJ2-1; a weak D match, TRBD1 (5 bases). The CDR3 extends over 12 amino acids. V was pared by 4 bases and J by 8 bases, with 9 bases between. Germline assignment: CDR1 SNHLY and CDR2 FYNNEI. The CDR3 DNA is TGTGCCAGCAGTGCAAGGGGCCATGAGCAGTTCTTC. It yields the protein CASSARGHEQFF. The entire variable domain, with the rest obtained from reference TRBV2 and TRBJ2-1, is as follows: EPEVTQTPSHQVTQMGQEVILRCVPISNHLYFYWYRQILGQKVEFLVSFYNNEISEKSEIFDDQFSVERPDGSNFTLKIRSTKLEDSAMYFCASSARGHEQFFGPGTRLTVL.

This clone was found once. V and J are TRBV6-5 and TRBJ2-7; 9 bases are a match to TRBD2. Per the germline V gene, CDR1 is MNHEY and CDR2 is SVGAGI. V lost 6 bases and J lost 0; bases outside the gene matches: 6. The CDR3 spans 15 residues. The CDR3 DNA sequence: TGTGCCAGCAGCCCGACTAGCGGCTACTCCTACGAGCAGTACTTC. It codes for CASSPTSGYSYEQYF.

In this sample, this clone turned up once. The chain carries TRBV2 and TRBJ1-1; maybe TRBD1 (5 bases). This CDR3 region has 15 residues. Trimming shortened V by 1 base and J by 1 base, and 10 bases separated the two germline ends. Germline V lookup: CDR1 SNHLY, CDR2 FYNNEI. CDR3 loop: CASSEDQGSNTEAFF. In DNA form, the CDR3 reads TGTGCCAGCAGTGAAGATCAGGGCTCGAACACTGAAGCTTTCTTT.

The chain employs TRBV7-9 and TRBJ1-6, with TRBD1 matching 9 bases. Trimming cost V 5 bases and J 5 bases; bases outside gene matches: 13. The CDR3 length is 18 residues. Germline CDR1 and CDR2: SEHNR and FQNEAQ (reference sequence). The CDR3 loop reads CASSVQAHGTGHNSPLHF. In DNA form, the CDR3 reads TGTGCCAGCAGCGTACAAGCACACGGGACAGGGCATAATTCACCCCTCCACTTT.

The V and J genes are TRBV7-3 and TRBJ2-3; TRBD1 is a possible D gene (6 bases). CDR3 length: 14 residues. Trimming pared 5 bases from V and 9 bases from J, leaving 18 bases between. The germline V gene has CDR1 SGHTA and CDR2 FQGTGA. The CDR3 loop is CASSLDPPTGTQYF. CDR3 sequence (DNA): TGTGCCAGCAGCCTCGACCCCCCCACAGGGACGCAGTATTTT.

V is TRBV6-2 or TRBV6-3 and J is TRBJ1-2; tentative D call: TRBD1 (6 bases). The length of the CDR3 is 13 residues. Germline CDR1 reads MNHEY; CDR2 reads SVGEGT. Trimming took off 0 bases at V and 7 bases at J, with 9 bases between the two ends. CDR3 sequence reads: CASSYSGTSGYTF. The DNA of the CDR3 is TGTGCCAGCAGTTACTCGGGGACAAGTGGCTACACCTTC.

This chain joins TRBV18 and TRBJ1-2; D possibly corresponds to TRBD1 (5 bases). This CDR3 spans 15 amino acids. V lost 1 base, J lost 5 bases, and 14 bases lay in between. Germline CDR1 KGHSH, CDR2 LQKENI. The CDR3 nucleotides are TGTGCCAGCTCACCACTTGGCCGCGGGGCGTATGGCTACACCTTC. It encodes CASSPLGRGAYGYTF.

The chain employs TRBV2 and TRBJ2-2; D remains ambiguous. Looked up from germline, CDR1 is SNHLY and CDR2 is FYNNEI. CDR3 length: 14 residues. Between the trimmed V and J ends, which lost 3 bases and 4 bases, there was a span of 9 bases. The CDR3 coding sequence is TGTGCCAGCAGTGAGTCCAGGTTCACCGGGGAGCTGTTTTTT. Its translation: CASSESRFTGELFF.